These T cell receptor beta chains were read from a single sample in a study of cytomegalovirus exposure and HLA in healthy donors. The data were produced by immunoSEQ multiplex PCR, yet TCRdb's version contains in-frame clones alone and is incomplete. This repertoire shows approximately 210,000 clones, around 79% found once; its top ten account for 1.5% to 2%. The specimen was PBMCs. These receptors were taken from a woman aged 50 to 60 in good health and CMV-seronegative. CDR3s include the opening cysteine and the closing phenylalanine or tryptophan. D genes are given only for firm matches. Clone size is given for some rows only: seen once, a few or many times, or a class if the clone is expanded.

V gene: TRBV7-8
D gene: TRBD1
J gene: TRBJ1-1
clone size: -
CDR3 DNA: TGTGCCAGCAGCCTCCCAGGGGGCACTGAAGCTTTCTTT
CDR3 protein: CASSLPGGTEAFF

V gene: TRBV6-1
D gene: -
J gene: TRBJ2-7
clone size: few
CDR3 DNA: TGTGCCAGCAGTGAGCCTATCGCGGGGTGGGGCGAGCAGTACTTC
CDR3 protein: CASSEPIAGWGEQYF

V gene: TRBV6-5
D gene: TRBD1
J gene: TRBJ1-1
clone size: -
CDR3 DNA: TGTGCCAGCAGCTCCAGGGGGCGCGGGCCTGAAGCTTTCTTT
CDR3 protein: CASSSRGRGPEAFF

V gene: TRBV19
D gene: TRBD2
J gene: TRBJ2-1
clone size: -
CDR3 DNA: TGTGCCAGTAGTATCACCGGACTAGCGGGAAGAAATGAGCAGTTCTTC
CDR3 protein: CASSITGLAGRNEQFF

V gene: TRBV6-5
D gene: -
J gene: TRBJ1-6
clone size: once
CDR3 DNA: TGTGCCAGCAGTCCCGGGAATCGGAATTCACCCCTCCACTTT
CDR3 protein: CASSPGNRNSPLHF

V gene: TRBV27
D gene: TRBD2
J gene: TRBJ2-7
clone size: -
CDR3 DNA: TGTGCCAGCAGTACCCTTACCGGGACTAGCGGGAGACCATACGAGCAGTACTTC
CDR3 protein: CASSTLTGTSGRPYEQYF

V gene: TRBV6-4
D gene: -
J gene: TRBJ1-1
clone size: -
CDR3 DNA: TGTGCCAGCAGTGACTCCGGGGCAGGGGCCGCTGAAGCTTTCTTT
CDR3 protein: CASSDSGAGAAEAFF

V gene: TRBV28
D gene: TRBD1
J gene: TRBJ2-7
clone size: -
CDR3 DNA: TGTGCCAGCAGTTACCCGAGACAGGGGTACGAGCAGTACTTC
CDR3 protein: CASSYPRQGYEQYF

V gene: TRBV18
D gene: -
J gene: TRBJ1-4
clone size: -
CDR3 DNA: TGTGCCAGCTCACCACCGCCAGGTGAAAAACTGTTTTTT
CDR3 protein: CASSPPPGEKLFF

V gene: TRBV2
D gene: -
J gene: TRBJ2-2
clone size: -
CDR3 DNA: TGTGCCAGCCGGGACTTAAACACCGGGGAGCTGTTTTTT
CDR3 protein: CASRDLNTGELFF

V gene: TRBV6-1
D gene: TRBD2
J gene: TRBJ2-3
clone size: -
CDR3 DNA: TGTGCCAGCAGTGAAGGCCTTGCGGGAGAGGCCACAGATACGCAGTATTTT
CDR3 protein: CASSEGLAGEATDTQYF

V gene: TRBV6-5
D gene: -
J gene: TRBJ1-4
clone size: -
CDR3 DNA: TGTGCCAGCAGCCCGGGGATACATGAAAAACTGTTTTTT
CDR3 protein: CASSPGIHEKLFF

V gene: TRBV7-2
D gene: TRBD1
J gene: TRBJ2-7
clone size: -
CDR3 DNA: TGTGCCAGCAGCTTGACCTACAGGGGCTACGAGCAGTACTTC
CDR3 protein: CASSLTYRGYEQYF

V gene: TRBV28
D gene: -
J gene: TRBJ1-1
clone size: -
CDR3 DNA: TGTGCCAGCAGCCTGACGAGCCGGGTTAACACTGAAGCTTTCTTT
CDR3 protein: CASSLTSRVNTEAFF

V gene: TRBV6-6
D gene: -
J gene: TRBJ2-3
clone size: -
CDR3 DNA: TGTGCCAGCAGTTACTCGAGTGCCACAGATACGCAGTATTTT
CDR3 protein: CASSYSSATDTQYF

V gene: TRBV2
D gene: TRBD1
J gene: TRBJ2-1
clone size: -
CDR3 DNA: TGTGCCAGCAGTTCCGGGACAGCGTCCTACAATGAGCAGTTCTTC
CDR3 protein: CASSSGTASYNEQFF

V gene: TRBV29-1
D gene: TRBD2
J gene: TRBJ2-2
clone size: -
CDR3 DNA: TGCAGCGCTCAGCGGGAGCTGGGGGGAGGGGAGCTGTTTTTT
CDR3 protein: CSAQRELGGGELFF

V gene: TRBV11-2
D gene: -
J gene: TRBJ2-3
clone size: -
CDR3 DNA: TGTGCCAGCAGCTTAGCCGGGACATTAAAGTCAGATACGCAGTATTTT
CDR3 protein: CASSLAGTLKSDTQYF

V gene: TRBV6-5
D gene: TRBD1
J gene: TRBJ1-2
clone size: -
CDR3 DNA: TGTGCCAGCAGAGAACAGGGGGCGCGAGGCTACACCTTC
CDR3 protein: CASREQGARGYTF

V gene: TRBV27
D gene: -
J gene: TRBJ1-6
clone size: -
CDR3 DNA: TGTGCCAGCAGCCGCGGACAGACTAATTCACCCCTCCACTTT
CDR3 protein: CASSRGQTNSPLHF

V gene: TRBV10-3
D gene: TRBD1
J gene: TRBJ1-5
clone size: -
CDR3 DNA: TGTGCCATCAGTGAGTGGTCCCCAACAGGGGGCAGTCAGCCCCAGCATTTT
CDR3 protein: CAISEWSPTGGSQPQHF

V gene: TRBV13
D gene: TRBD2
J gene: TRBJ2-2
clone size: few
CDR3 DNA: TGTGCCAGCAGCCTTGGAGCGGGAGTGAGCACCGGGGAGCTGTTTTTT
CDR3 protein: CASSLGAGVSTGELFF

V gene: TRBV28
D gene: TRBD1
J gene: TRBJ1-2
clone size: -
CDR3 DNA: TGTGCCAGCAGGCCGGGACAGCGCCAAGGCTACACCTTC
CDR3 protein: CASRPGQRQGYTF

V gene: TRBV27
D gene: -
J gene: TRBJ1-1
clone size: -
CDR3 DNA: TGTGCCAGCAGTCGCAGGGATATGAACACTGAAGCTTTCTTT
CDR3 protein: CASSRRDMNTEAFF

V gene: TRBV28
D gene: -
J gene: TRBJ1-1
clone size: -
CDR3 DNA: TGTGCCAGCAGTTTCACGCAGGGAAGGACTGAAGCTTTCTTT
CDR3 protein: CASSFTQGRTEAFF

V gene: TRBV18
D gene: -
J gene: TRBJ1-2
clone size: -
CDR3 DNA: TGTGCCAGCTCACAGGGAAGAACCGGGGACTATGGCTACACCTTC
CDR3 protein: CASSQGRTGDYGYTF

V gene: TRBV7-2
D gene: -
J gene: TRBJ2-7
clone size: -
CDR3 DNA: TGTGCCAGCAGCTCCACTAACACGGTATCCTACGAGCAGTACTTC
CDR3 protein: CASSSTNTVSYEQYF

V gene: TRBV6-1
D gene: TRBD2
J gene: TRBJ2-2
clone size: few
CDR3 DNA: TGTGCCAGCAGACTAGCGGGGCCCGGGGAGCTGTTTTTT
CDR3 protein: CASRLAGPGELFF

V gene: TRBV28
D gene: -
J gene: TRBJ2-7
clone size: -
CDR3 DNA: TGTGCCAGCAGTTTTCTCTACGAGCAGTACTTC
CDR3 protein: CASSFLYEQYF

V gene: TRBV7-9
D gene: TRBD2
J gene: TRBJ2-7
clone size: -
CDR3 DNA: TGTGCCAGCACCCGGGGGGGCCTCCAGTCGGGCGAGCAGTACTTC
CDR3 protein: CASTRGGLQSGEQYF

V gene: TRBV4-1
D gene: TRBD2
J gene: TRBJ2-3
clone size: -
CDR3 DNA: TGCGCCAGCAGCCAAGATGGGCTAGCGGGATGGGTCACAGATACGCAGTATTTT
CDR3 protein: CASSQDGLAGWVTDTQYF

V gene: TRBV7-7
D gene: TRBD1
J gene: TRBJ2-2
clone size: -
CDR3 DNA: TGTGCAACCTCCGGGACAGGTCACCAAGGCGGGGAGCTGTTTTTT
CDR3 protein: CATSGTGHQGGELFF

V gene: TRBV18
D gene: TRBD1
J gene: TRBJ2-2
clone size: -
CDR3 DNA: TGTGCCAGCTCACGACGACAGGGGACGGGGTATACCGGGGAGCTGTTTTTT
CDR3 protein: CASSRRQGTGYTGELFF

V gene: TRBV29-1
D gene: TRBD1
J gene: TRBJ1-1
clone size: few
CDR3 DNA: TGCAGCGTGGGAGGGACAGGACCTAACACTGAAGCTTTCTTT
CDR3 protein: CSVGGTGPNTEAFF

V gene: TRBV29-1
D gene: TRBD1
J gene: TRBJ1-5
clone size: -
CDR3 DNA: TGCAGCGTTGTAGACAGGGGGCTAGGTAATCAGCCCCAGCATTTT
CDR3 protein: CSVVDRGLGNQPQHF

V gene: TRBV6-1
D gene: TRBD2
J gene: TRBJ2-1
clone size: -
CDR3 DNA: TGTGCCAGCAGTCAGGCTAGCGGGAGACATGAGCAGTTCTTC
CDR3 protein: CASSQASGRHEQFF

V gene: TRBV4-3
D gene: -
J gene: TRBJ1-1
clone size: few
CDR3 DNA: TGCGCCAGCAGCCAGACCGGGGGAGTAGACACTGAAGCTTTCTTT
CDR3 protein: CASSQTGGVDTEAFF

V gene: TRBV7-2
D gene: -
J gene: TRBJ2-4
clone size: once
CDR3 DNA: TGTGCCAGCAGTCTAGGCGTAGCCAAAAACATTCAGTACTTC
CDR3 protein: CASSLGVAKNIQYF

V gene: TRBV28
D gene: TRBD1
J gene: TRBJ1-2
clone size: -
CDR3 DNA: TGTGCCAGCAGTTTATGGACAGGGGGCGTCTATGGCTACACCTTC
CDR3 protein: CASSLWTGGVYGYTF

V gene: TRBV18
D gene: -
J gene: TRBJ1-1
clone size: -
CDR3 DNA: TGTGCCAGCTCACCCATTGCTCAGGGCGACACTGAAGCTTTCTTT
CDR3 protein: CASSPIAQGDTEAFF

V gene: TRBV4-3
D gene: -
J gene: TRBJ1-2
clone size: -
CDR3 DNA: TGCGCCAGCAGCCAAGACCAATACTCTAACTATGGCTACACCTTC
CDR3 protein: CASSQDQYSNYGYTF

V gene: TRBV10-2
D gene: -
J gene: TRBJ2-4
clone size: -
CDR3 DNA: TGCGCCAGCAGTGGACAGACCCACATTCAGTACTTC
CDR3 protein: CASSGQTHIQYF

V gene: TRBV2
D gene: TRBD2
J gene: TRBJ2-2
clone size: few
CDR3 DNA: TGTGCCAGCAACCTAGCGGGGGGCACCGGGACCGGGGAGCTGTTTTTT
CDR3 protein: CASNLAGGTGTGELFF

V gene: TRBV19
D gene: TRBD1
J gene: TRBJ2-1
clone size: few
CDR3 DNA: TGTGCCAGTAGTTACACCGGGACAGGGGGTGAGCAGTTCTTC
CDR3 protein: CASSYTGTGGEQFF

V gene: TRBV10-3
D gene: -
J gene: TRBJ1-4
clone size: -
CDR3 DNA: TGTGCCATCAGTGAGGCCGGAGTAAATGAAAAACTGTTTTTT
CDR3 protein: CAISEAGVNEKLFF

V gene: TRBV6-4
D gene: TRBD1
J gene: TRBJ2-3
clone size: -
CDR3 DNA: TGTGCCAGCAGTGTCGAGACAGGGATGCATACGCAGTATTTT
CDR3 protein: CASSVETGMHTQYF

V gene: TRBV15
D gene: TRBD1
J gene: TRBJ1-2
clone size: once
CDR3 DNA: TGTGCCACCAGCAGGAAGGACAGGACCCCTTTAGGCTACACCTTC
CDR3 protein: CATSRKDRTPLGYTF

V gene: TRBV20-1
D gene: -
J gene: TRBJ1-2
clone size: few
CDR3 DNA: TGCAGTGTACGCAATCAGAATGGCTACACCTTC
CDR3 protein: CSVRNQNGYTF

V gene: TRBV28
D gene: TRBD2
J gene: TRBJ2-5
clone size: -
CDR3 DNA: TGTGCCAGCAGTCGAGGGGAGGGTGGGGAGACCCAGTACTTC
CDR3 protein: CASSRGEGGETQYF

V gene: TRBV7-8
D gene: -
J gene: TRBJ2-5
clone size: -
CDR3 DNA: TGTGCCAGCAGCTTCACAGGGTTCAAGGAGACCCAGTACTTC
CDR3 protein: CASSFTGFKETQYF

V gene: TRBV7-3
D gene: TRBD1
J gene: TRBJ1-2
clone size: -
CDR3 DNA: TGTGCCAGCAGCTCAGCAGCCGGGACAGAGAATGGCTACACCTTC
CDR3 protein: CASSSAAGTENGYTF